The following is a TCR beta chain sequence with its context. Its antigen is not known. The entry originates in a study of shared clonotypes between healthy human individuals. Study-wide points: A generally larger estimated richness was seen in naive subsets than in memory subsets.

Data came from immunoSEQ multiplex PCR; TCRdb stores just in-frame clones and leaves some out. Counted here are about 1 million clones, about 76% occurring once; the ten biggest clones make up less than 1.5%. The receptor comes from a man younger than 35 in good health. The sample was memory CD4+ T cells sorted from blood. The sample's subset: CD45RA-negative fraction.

The CDR3 region is CASSPGLAGGQDEQYF. CDR3 DNA sequence: TGCGCCAGCAGCCCCGGACTAGCGGGGGGGCAGGACGAGCAGTACTTC. The chain has TRBV5-1 and TRBJ2-7; the match to TRBD2 covers 15 bases. With V trimmed by 4 bases and J by 5 bases, 7 bases remained unmatched. CDR3 length: 16 amino acids. Germline loops: CDR1 SGHRS, CDR2 YFSETQ.